The sequence of this TCR beta chain was determined in a study of long-term antiretroviral therapy in people with HIV. At the survey level, the v3.0 immunoSEQ assay was run. Using immunoSEQ multiplex PCR, the repertoire was profiled, and TCRdb retains in-frame clones only, with some absent. The sample carries 25,000 to 35,000 clones, roughly 97% recorded once. A remark on this clone: Its antigen is not identified.

Study-wide findings and caveats: HIV repertoire CDR3 lengths ranged less widely than those of controls.

The CDR3 is 14 residues long. V shed 2 bases and J shed 8 bases, with 16 bases lying between them. Germline lookup yields CDR1 SGHRS and CDR2 YFSETQ. This clonotype was sampled from a young man with HIV. The chain joins TRBV5-1 to TRBJ1-1; tentative D call: TRBD1 (5 bases). Here the sequenced sample was unsorted PBMCs, taken 6.9 years after starting antiretroviral therapy. The CDR3 here is CASSFGAYAPEAFF. CDR3 DNA sequence: TGCGCCAGCAGCTTTGGGGCTTACGCCCCCGAAGCTTTCTTT.